The 12 T cell receptor beta chains below come from one sample, sequenced in a study of cytomegalovirus exposure and HLA in healthy donors. Use of 60 Vbeta and 13 Jbeta primers characterized the PCR. Libraries were prepared by immunoSEQ multiplex PCR; TCRdb keeps only in-frame clonotypes and omits some of them. The sample lists about 130,000 clones; over 70% were seen once. Sequencing used PBMCs. The receptors here all came from a man aged 40-49 years in good health and CMV-seronegative.

The V call is TRBV28, the J call TRBJ2-7, with D unclear. V was shortened by 4 bases and J by 0 bases, with 13 bases between the two germline ends. The germline gives CDR1 MDHEN, CDR2 SYDVKM. The length of the CDR3 is 15 residues. CDR3 DNA sequence: TGTGCCAGCAGTTCCCCCGAGGTGGGCTCCTACGAGCAGTACTTC. Translated, it gives CASSSPEVGSYEQYF.

This rearrangement joins TRBV7-9 to TRBJ2-5, with D perhaps TRBD2 (6 bases). This CDR3 has 15 amino acids. Per the germline V gene, CDR1 is SEHNR and CDR2 is FQNEAQ (reference sequence). V was pared by 0 bases and J by 2 bases, with 10 bases between. In DNA, the CDR3 is TGTGCCAGCAGCTTAGCGCGGAGGGGACAAGAGACCCAGTACTTC. This gives the protein CASSLARRGQETQYF. The variable domain in full, with the rest retrieved from reference TRBV7-9 and TRBJ2-5, is DTGVSQNPRHKITKRGQNVTFRCDPISEHNRLYWYRQTLGQGPEFLTYFQNEAQLEKSRLLSDRFSAERPKGSFSTLEIQRTEQGDSAMYLCASSLARRGQETQYFGPGTRLLVL.

This clone was observed a few times. The J gene is TRBJ2-1, the V gene TRBV11-1; TRBD2 might be the D (6 bases). Germline V gives CDR1 SGHAT, CDR2 FQDESV (reference sequence). This CDR3 spans 15 amino acids. Trimming removed 3 bases at V and 4 bases at J, with 13 bases between. The CDR3 nucleotides read TGTGCCAGCAGCTTTTCACGGGGGAGATACAATGAGCAGTTCTTC. It yields the protein CASSFSRGRYNEQFF.

The chain uses TRBV7-7 and TRBJ2-1; D ambiguous. The CDR3 totals 15 residues. Germline V CDR1 and CDR2: SSHAT, FNYEAQ (reference sequence). V was trimmed by 5 bases and J by 0 bases, leaving 11 bases between them. CDR3 amino acids: CASSKTESSYNEQFF. CDR3 in DNA: TGTGCCAGCAGCAAAACAGAAAGCTCCTACAATGAGCAGTTCTTC.

The chain links TRBV7-2 to TRBJ2-7; tentative D call: TRBD2 (5 bases). V was trimmed by 5 bases and J by 12 bases, leaving 20 bases between them. The germline V gene encodes CDR1 SGHTA and CDR2 FQGNSA. The CDR3 loop spans 13 amino acids. CDR3 coding DNA: TGTGCCAGCAGCCCGTATGGGGAGTGGGGAAGGTACTTC. Protein sequence: CASSPYGEWGRYF.

This clone was seen repeatedly, ten times or more. The chain employs TRBV5-1 and TRBJ1-1; D gene ambiguous. The CDR3 is 14 amino acids. With 3 bases removed from V and 1 base from J, the gap between germline ends came to 10 bases. The V gene's germline CDR1 is SGHRS and CDR2 YFSETQ. CDR3 nucleotides: TGCGCCAGCAGCTCCGCAGGCCGGAACACTGAAGCTTTCTTT. Its protein is CASSSAGRNTEAFF.

The V call is TRBV30, the J call TRBJ1-2; no clear D gene. Germline CDR1 GTSNPN, CDR2 SVGIG (reference sequence). The CDR3 covers 13 residues. V was clipped by 4 bases and J by 7 bases, with 16 bases between them. CDR3 sequence: CAWTDSAISGYTF. The DNA for the CDR3 is TGTGCCTGGACCGACTCTGCTATATCTGGCTACACCTTC.

V usage is TRBV4-3 and J usage is TRBJ1-4; 7 nucleotides align to TRBD1. V gave up 4 bases and J gave up 3 bases; unmatched junction bases: 2. The length of the CDR3 is 14 residues. The germline V gene encodes CDR1 LGHNA and CDR2 YSLEER. As DNA, the CDR3 is TGCGCCAGCAGCCCCGGGACAGCTAATGAAAAACTGTTTTTT. Translation gives CASSPGTANEKLFF.

This rearrangement joins TRBV30 to TRBJ1-1; the D is unclear. Per germline, CDR1 GTSNPN and CDR2 SVGIG (reference sequence). The V end lost 0 bases, the J end lost 4 bases, and 15 bases lay between the germline ends. The CDR3 has 15 residues. The CDR3 reads CAWSVFTIGSTEAFF. Here the CDR3 DNA reads TGTGCCTGGAGTGTATTTACCATCGGGAGCACTGAAGCTTTCTTT.

The chain has TRBV10-3 and TRBJ1-2; D is possibly TRBD1 (6 bases). The CDR3 has 16 residues. V was pared by 0 bases and J by 4 bases, with 15 bases between. Germline V lookup: CDR1 ENHRY, CDR2 SYGVKD. CDR3 sequence (DNA): TGTGCCATCAGTGAGTCGGGGTCCCAGGGGAGCTATGGCTACACCTTC. This translates into CAISESGSQGSYGYTF.

The chain carries TRBV5-1 and TRBJ2-5, with TRBD2 identical over 13 bases. The germline gives CDR1 SGHRS, CDR2 YFSETQ. The CDR3 consists of 16 residues. The V gene end was trimmed by 4 bases and the J gene end by 2 bases; junction bases not matched to a gene: 5. Here the CDR3 DNA reads TGCGCCAGCAGCGGCGGACTAGCGGGAGAACAAGAGACCCAGTACTTC. Its translation is CASSGGLAGEQETQYF.

V gene TRBV28 combines with J gene TRBJ2-7; possible D gene TRBD2, 7 bases. Trimming took 6 bases from V and 4 from J, leaving 13 bases between them. The length of the CDR3 is 13 residues. CDR1 and CDR2 (germline): MDHEN, SYDVKM. CDR3 sequence (DNA): TGTGCCAGCAGGGCCGGGGGGCAGTACGAGCAGTACTTC. Its protein is CASRAGGQYEQYF.